What follows are 5 T cell receptor beta chains derived from one specimen sequenced in a study of blood T cell repertoires in COVID-19. Some clones are missing from TCRdb's copy, which holds only in-frame ones; the method was immunoSEQ multiplex PCR. The sample comprises 310,000 or so clones, about 88% of which are singletons, and over 8% rests with the top ten. Sequencing was carried out using PBMCs or T cells enriched from blood (not recorded which). The receptors shown here come from a middle-aged woman who had recovered from COVID-19.

The rearrangement links TRBV9 to TRBJ2-2, with 12 bases that match TRBD2. This CDR3 is 15 amino acids long. CDR1 is SGDLS and CDR2 is YYNGEE in the germline V gene. V lost 0 bases, J lost 7 bases, and 1 base stayed unmatched. CDR3 loop: CASSVEGLAGGELFF. The CDR3 region has the DNA TGTGCCAGCAGCGTAGAGGGACTAGCGGGCGGGGAGCTGTTTTTT. Using reference TRBV9 and TRBJ2-2 for the parts outside the CDR3, the full variable domain is DSGVTQTPKHLITATGQRVTLRCSPRSGDLSVYWYQQSLDQGLQFLIQYYNGEERAKGNILERFSAQQFPDLHSELNLSSLELGDSALYFCASSVEGLAGGELFFGEGSRLTVL.

This chain uses TRBV7-2 with TRBJ1-1, with TRBD1 matching 9 bases. The CDR3 totals 14 residues. Germline V gene data show CDR1 as SGHTA and CDR2 as FQGNSA. V dropped 7 bases and J dropped 5; count of bases not matched to a gene: 8. The CDR3: CASIQTGGVTEAFF. CDR3 DNA sequence: TGTGCCAGCATCCAGACAGGGGGAGTGACTGAAGCTTTCTTT.

The chain carries TRBV18 and TRBJ2-7; perhaps TRBD2 as D (5 bases). Germline V lookup: CDR1 KGHSH, CDR2 LQKENI. Trimming removed 3 bases at V and 2 bases at J, with 14 bases between. The CDR3 is 15 residues long. CDR3 region: CASSPALGSPYEQYF. In nucleotides, the CDR3 is TGTGCCAGCTCACCGGCGCTGGGGAGTCCCTACGAGCAGTACTTC.

This clone occurred a few times. This sequence joins TRBV27 and TRBJ1-6, with D unclear. The V and J ends lost 2 bases and 3 bases respectively, with 8 bases between them. The CDR3 runs to 15 residues. Germline V gene lookup returns CDR1 MNHEY and CDR2 SMNVEV (reference sequence). The CDR3 DNA reads as TGTGCCAGCAGTTTAGGCGGTAACTATAATTCACCCCTCCACTTT. Translation gives CASSLGGNYNSPLHF.

V is TRBV5-6 and J is TRBJ2-5, with a tentative D call TRBD1 (7 bases). Germline CDR1 SGHDT, CDR2 YYEEEE. This CDR3 comprises 15 residues. The V end was cut by 2 bases, the J end by 6 bases, with 17 bases between. The CDR3 DNA follows: TGTGCCAGCAGCTTCACTGGGGCAGGGGGGAAGACCCAGTACTTC. Translating it yields CASSFTGAGGKTQYF.